The entry below gives a single TCR beta chain sequence along with its context. Its matching antigen is unknown. The entry originates in a study of cytomegalovirus exposure and HLA in healthy donors. Study results and caveats: In an earlier analysis, most TCR beta V segments were productive about 87% or about 30% of the time. The authors later linked a missense DCLRE1C variant to TCR beta V- and J-gene trimming.

The CDR3 has 12 residues. In germline, CDR1 is MNHEY, CDR2 SVGAGI. The junction had 3 bases not matched to a gene; V was cut back by 4 bases and J by 8 bases. In the PCR, 60 Vbeta and 13 Jbeta primers were used. The assay was immunoSEQ multiplex PCR, and TCRdb's table has in-frame clones only and misses some. The sample holds around 120,000 clones, nearly 85% seen once. Sequencing was carried out using PBMCs. This sequence was found in a boy aged 10-17 years in good health and CMV-seronegative. This chain joins TRBV6-5 and TRBJ1-2; 8 bases map to TRBD1. CDR3 residues: CASSSTGVGYTF. CDR3 nucleotide sequence: TGTGCCAGCAGTTCGACAGGGGTAGGCTACACCTTC.